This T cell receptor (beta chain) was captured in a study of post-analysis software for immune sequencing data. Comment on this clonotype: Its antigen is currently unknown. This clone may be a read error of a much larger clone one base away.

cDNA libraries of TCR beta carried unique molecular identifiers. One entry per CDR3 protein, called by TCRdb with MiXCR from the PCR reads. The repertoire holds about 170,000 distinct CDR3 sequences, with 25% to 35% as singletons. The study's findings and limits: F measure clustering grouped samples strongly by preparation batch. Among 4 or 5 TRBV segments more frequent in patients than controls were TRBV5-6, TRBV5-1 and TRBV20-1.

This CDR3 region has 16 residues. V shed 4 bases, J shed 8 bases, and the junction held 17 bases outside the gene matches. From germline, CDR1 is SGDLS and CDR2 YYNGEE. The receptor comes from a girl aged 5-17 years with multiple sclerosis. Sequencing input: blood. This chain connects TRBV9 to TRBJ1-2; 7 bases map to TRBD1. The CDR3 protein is CASSLEVGDSGSGYTF. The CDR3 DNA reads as TGTGCCAGCAGCTTAGAGGTTGGGGACAGCGGATCGGGCTACACCTTC.